These 3 T cell receptor beta chains came from one sample sequenced in a study of blood T cell repertoires in COVID-19. Only in-frame clones appear in the TCRdb table, and some are missing; sequencing was by immunoSEQ multiplex PCR. Among around 230,000 clones listed, 83% were seen once. The specimen sequenced was peripheral blood. The source is a woman in her 40s with active or convalescent COVID-19.

The chain is built from TRBV7-3 and TRBJ2-1; 8 bases line up with TRBD2. The CDR3 is 17 amino acids. Germline CDR1 is SGHTA and CDR2 is FQGTGA. V shed 3 bases, J shed 0 bases, and the junction held 7 bases outside the gene matches. The CDR3 loop reads CASSFGGRTYSYNEQFF. The CDR3 DNA follows: TGTGCCAGCAGCTTTGGCGGGAGGACATACTCCTACAATGAGCAGTTCTTC.

This chain connects TRBV27 to TRBJ1-1; a possible D gene is TRBD1 (6 bases). Germline V lookup: CDR1 MNHEY, CDR2 SMNVEV (reference sequence). The CDR3 is 13 amino acids. The V and J ends lost 5 bases and 3 bases respectively, with 10 bases between them. The CDR3 bases are TGTGCCAGCAGTCACAGGGTTTACACTGAAGCTTTCTTT. It translates to CASSHRVYTEAFF.

V is TRBV9 and J is TRBJ2-7; the D gene is possibly TRBD1 (6 bases). The CDR3 contains 15 residues. Looked up from germline, CDR1 is SGDLS and CDR2 is YYNGEE. Trimming removed 0 bases at V and 0 bases at J, with 10 bases between. CDR3 sequence (DNA): TGTGCCAGCAGCGTAGAGGCCAGGGGCTCCTACGAGCAGTACTTC. Translated: CASSVEARGSYEQYF.